Presented here are 6 T cell receptor beta chains from one specimen sequenced in a study of PD-1 blockade in classical Hodgkin lymphoma. Time point of the sample: cycle 4 day 1 (C4D1), after five to seven weeks of nivolumab. All the patients suffered relapse after autologous stem cell transplantation, and brentuximab vedotin exposure differed. Sequenced by immunoSEQ multiplex PCR; TCRdb stores in-frame clones only, minus some. The sample has 50,000 to 65,000 clones, just over 90% seen once. The sample was peripheral blood mononuclear cells (PBMCs), taken before the fourth cycle of nivolumab. The receptor source for this set is a human donor with classical Hodgkin lymphoma.

V is TRBV2 and J is TRBJ2-1, with a weak D call TRBD1 (6 bases). The germline gives CDR1 SNHLY, CDR2 FYNNEI. V was shortened by 6 bases and J by 4 bases, with 16 bases between the two germline ends. CDR3 size: 15 residues. The CDR3 DNA is TGTGCCAGCAGCGGGTCGGGACACCTTTACAATGAGCAGTTCTTC. It translates to CASSGSGHLYNEQFF.

The chain uses TRBV27 and TRBJ1-2; D might be TRBD1 (6 bases). The CDR3 length is 15 residues. V lost 6 bases, J lost 6 bases, and 20 bases lay in between. Germline CDR1 is MNHEY and CDR2 is SMNVEV (reference sequence). CDR3 amino acids: CASRTTGWGSNGYTF. The CDR3 DNA follows: TGTGCCAGCAGGACGACAGGTTGGGGGAGTAATGGCTACACCTTC.

The chain employs TRBV2 and TRBJ1-4; D might be TRBD1 (6 bases). The V gene lost 7 bases and the J gene lost 5 bases, with 8 bases spanning the gap. This CDR3 has 12 residues. CDR1 and CDR2 (germline): SNHLY, FYNNEI. The CDR3 DNA is TGTGCCAGCATAGGGGGAAATGAAAAACTGTTTTTT. Translated: CASIGGNEKLFF. The full variable domain, rest sourced from reference TRBV2 and TRBJ1-4, is EPEVTQTPSHQVTQMGQEVILRCVPISNHLYFYWYRQILGQKVEFLVSFYNNEISEKSEIFDDQFSVERPDGSNFTLKIRSTKLEDSAMYFCASIGGNEKLFFGSGTQLSVL.

The V call is TRBV6-4, the J call TRBJ2-1; D possibly corresponds to TRBD2 (6 bases). Trimming left V 7 bases short and J 10 bases short, with 20 bases between. The CDR3 runs 14 residues. Per germline, CDR1 MRHNA and CDR2 SNTAGT. CDR3 residues: CASMGLPGVIEQFF. CDR3 DNA: TGTGCCAGCATGGGCCTTCCGGGGGTTATCGAGCAGTTCTTC.

This chain uses TRBV28 with TRBJ2-1; 10 bases match TRBD2. The trim removed 5 bases at V and 2 bases at J, leaving 9 bases unmatched. The CDR3 is 17 amino acids. CDR1 is MDHEN and CDR2 is SYDVKM in the germline V gene. CDR3 nucleotide sequence: TGTGCCAGCAGTATCGGACTAGCGGACTGGGCCTACAATGAGCAGTTCTTC. Translated, it gives CASSIGLADWAYNEQFF.

The sample holds one count of this clone. This sequence joins TRBV5-1 and TRBJ2-1; 10 bases match TRBD2. V was clipped by 3 bases and J by 0 bases; unmatched bases: 0. Germline-derived CDR1 and CDR2 are SGHRS and YFSETQ. The CDR3 length is 15 residues. CDR3: CASSSSGSSYNEQFF. The DNA of the CDR3 is TGCGCCAGCAGCTCTAGCGGGAGCTCCTACAATGAGCAGTTCTTC.